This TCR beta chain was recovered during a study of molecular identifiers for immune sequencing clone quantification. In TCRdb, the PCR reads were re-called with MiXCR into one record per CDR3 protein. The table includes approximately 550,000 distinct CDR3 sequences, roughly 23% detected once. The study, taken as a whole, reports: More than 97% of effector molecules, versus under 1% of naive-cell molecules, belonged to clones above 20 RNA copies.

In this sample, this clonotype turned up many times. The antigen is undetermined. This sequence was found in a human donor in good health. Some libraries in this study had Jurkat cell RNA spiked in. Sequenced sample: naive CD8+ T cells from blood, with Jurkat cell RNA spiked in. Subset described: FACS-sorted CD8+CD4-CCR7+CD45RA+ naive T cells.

The CDR3: CASSSLQGNNSPLHF. CDR3 nucleotides: TGTGCCAGCAGCTCGCTTCAGGGGAATAATTCACCCCTCCACTTT. The chain combines TRBV7-9 with TRBJ1-6; perhaps TRBD1 as D (6 bases). This CDR3 has 15 amino acids. Trimming removed 4 bases from V and 5 bases from J, with 12 bases in between. Germline CDR1 reads SEHNR; CDR2 reads FQNEAQ (reference sequence). Using reference TRBV7-9 and TRBJ1-6 for the parts outside the CDR3, the full variable domain is DTGVSQNPRHKITKRGQNVTFRCDPISEHNRLYWYRQTLGQGPEFLTYFQNEAQLEKSRLLSDRFSAERPKGSFSTLEIQRTEQGDSAMYLCASSSLQGNNSPLHFGNGTRLTVT.